The entry below describes one T cell receptor beta chain. Seattle researchers signed up patients amid active infection and tracked them longitudinally. In the authors' methods: Amplification with reference gene primers provided the estimates of nucleated cell counts. The repertoire was sequenced with immunoSEQ multiplex PCR; TCRdb's copy has only in-frame clones and lacks some. D and trimming come from the DNA, and the V and J calls and clone size come from that table. The sample has around 160,000 clones; 80% to 90% are singletons. This entry belongs to a study of blood T cell repertoires in COVID-19. Study details: Acute and convalescent COVID-19 specimens originated in the United States, Italy and Spain. Sources were T cells, B-cell-depleted T cells, or PBMCs; the material itself was cDNA or gDNA.

The sequenced sample consisted of peripheral blood. The clonotype originates from a man aged 18 to 30 with COVID-19, enrolled during active disease.

The DNA for the CDR3 is TGTGCCAGCAGCTTAGACGACAGGGGTAATGAAAAACTGTTTTTT. Translated, it gives CASSLDDRGNEKLFF. The rearrangement links TRBV7-6 to TRBJ1-4; 8 bases align to TRBD1. The V gene end was trimmed by 1 base and the J gene end by 4 bases; junction bases not matched to a gene: 2. The CDR3 length is 15 residues. Germline V gene lookup returns CDR1 SGHVS and CDR2 FNYEAQ. The whole variable domain, filled in from reference TRBV7-6 and TRBJ1-4, reads GAGVSQSPRYKVTKRGQDVALRCDPISGHVSLYWYRQALGQGPEFLTYFNYEAQQDKSGLPNDRFSAERPEGSISTLTIQRTEQRDSAMYRCASSLDDRGNEKLFFGSGTQLSVL.